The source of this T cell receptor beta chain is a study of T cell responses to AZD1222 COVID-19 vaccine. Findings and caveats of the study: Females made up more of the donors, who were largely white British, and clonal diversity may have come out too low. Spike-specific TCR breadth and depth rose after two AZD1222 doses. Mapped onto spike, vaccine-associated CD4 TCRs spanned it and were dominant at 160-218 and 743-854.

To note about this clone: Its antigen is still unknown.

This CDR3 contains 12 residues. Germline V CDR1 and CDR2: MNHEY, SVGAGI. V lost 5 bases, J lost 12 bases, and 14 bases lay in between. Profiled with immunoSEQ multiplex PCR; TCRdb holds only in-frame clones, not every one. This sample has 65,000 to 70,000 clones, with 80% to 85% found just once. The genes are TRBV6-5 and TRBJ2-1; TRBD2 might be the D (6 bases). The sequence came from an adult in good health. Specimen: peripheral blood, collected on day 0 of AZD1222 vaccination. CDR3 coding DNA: TGTGCCAGCAGTCTCTCCGGGAGAGGGCAGTTCTTC. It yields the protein CASSLSGRGQFF.